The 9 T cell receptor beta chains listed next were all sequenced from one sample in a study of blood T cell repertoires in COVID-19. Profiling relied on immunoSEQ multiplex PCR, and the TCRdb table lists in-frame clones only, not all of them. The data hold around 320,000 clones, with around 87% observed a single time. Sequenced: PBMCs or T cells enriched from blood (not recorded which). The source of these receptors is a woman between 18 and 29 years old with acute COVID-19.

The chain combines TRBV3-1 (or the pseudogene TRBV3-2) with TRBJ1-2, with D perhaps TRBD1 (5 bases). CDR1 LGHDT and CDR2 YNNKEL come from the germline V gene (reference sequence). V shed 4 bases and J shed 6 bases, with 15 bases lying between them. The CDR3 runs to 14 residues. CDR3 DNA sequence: TGTGCCAGCAGCCTCGGGGGAGGAGGGAATGGCTACACCTTC. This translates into CASSLGGGGNGYTF.

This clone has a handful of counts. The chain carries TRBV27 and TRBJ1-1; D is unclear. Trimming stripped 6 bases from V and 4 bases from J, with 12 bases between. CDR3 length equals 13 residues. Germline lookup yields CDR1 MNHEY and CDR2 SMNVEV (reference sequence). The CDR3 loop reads CASSSAVFTEAFF. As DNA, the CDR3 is TGTGCCAGCAGCTCGGCGGTGTTCACTGAAGCTTTCTTT.

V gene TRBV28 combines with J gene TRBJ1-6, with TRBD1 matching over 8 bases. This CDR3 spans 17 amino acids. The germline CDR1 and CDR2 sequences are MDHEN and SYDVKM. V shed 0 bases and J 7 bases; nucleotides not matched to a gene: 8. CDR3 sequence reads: CASSLWSQGAENSPLHF. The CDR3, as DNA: TGTGCCAGCAGTTTATGGAGTCAGGGGGCGGAAAATTCACCCCTCCACTTT.

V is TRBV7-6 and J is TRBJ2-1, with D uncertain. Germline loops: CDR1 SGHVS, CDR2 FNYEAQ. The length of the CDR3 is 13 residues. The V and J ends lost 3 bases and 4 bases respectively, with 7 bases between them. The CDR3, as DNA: TGTGCCAGCAGCTTCCGACTGTACAATGAGCAGTTCTTC. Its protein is CASSFRLYNEQFF.

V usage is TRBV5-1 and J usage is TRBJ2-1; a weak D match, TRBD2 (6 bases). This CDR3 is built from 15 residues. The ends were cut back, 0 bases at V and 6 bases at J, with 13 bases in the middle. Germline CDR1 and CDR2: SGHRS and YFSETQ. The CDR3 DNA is TGCGCCAGCAGCTTGGGCCTAGCGATTGTCAATGAGCAGTTCTTC. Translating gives CASSLGLAIVNEQFF.

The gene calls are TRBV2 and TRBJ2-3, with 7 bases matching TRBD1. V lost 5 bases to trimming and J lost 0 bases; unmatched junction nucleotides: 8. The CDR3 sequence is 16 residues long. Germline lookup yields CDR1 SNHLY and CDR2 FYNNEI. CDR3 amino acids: CASSSRDRTSTDTQYF. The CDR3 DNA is TGTGCCAGCAGTAGCCGGGACAGAACTAGCACAGATACGCAGTATTTT.

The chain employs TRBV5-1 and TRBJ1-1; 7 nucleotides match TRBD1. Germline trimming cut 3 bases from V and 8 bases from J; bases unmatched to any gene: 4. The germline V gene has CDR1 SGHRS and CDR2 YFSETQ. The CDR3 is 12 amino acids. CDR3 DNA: TGCGCCAGCAGCTCTACAGGGGAGGAAGCTTTCTTT. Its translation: CASSSTGEEAFF.

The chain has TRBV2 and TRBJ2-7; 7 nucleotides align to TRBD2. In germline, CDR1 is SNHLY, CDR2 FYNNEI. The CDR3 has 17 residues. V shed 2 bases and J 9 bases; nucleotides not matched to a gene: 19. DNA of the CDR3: TGTGCCAGCAGTGAATATTTGGCTAGCGGATACCCTACGGGGCAGTACTTC. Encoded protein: CASSEYLASGYPTGQYF.

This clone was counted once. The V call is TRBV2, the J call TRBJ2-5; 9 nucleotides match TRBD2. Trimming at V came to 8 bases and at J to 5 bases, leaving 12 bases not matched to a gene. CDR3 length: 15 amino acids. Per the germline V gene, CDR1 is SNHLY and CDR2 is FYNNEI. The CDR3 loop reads CASGGLSGSGETQYF. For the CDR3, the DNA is TGTGCCAGCGGGGGTCTTAGCGGGAGTGGGGAGACCCAGTACTTC.